Below are 29 T cell receptor beta chains sequenced from a single sample in a study of OX40 agonist ivuxolimab in advanced cancers. TCRdb keeps only in-frame clones here, not all; method: immunoSEQ multiplex PCR. The table lists about 45,000 clones, 75% to 90% of them singletons. Sequenced here: CD4+ or CD8+ T cells sorted from blood, sampled in a trial of the OX40 agonist ivuxolimab. The source of these receptors is an adult with an advanced solid tumor such as melanoma, head and neck, liver or kidney cancer.

By sample fraction, this clone is medium-sized. The gene calls are TRBV2 and TRBJ2-1; 10 nucleotides align to TRBD2. Germline V CDR1 and CDR2: SNHLY, FYNNEI. There are 16 residues in the CDR3. With 6 bases clipped from V and 3 bases from J, the junction kept 8 bases outside the gene matches. Written as DNA, the CDR3 is TGTGCCAGCAGCCACTCTAGCGGGGGCTACTACAATGAGCAGTTCTTC. This gives the protein CASSHSSGGYYNEQFF.

The chain has TRBV28 and TRBJ1-1; D is unresolved. The CDR3 sequence is 14 residues long. Trimming pared 7 bases from V and 0 bases from J, leaving 12 bases between. Germline V lookup: CDR1 MDHEN, CDR2 SYDVKM. CDR3 coding DNA: TGTGCCAGCAATGAAAGGGTCGTGAACACTGAAGCTTTCTTT. Protein sequence: CASNERVVNTEAFF.

The chain has TRBV6-5 and TRBJ2-3; no definite D call. This CDR3 has 13 residues. Trimming stripped 5 bases from V and 6 bases from J, with 12 bases between. Germline V gene data show CDR1 as MNHEY and CDR2 as SVGAGI. In DNA, the CDR3 is TGTGCCAGCAGTCCCGAGTTTTGGGATACGCAGTATTTT. Translating it yields CASSPEFWDTQYF.

V gene TRBV5-1 combines with J gene TRBJ2-5; no firm D call. With the DNA end fitting TRBJ2-7 better, the J assignment may be wrong. CDR1 and CDR2 (germline): SGHRS, YFSETQ. The CDR3 consists of 14 residues. The CDR3: CASSPWGPTYEQYF. The CDR3 nucleotides read TGCGCCAGCAGCCCCTGGGGTCCGACCTACGAGCAGTACTTC.

J is TRBJ2-7 and V is TRBV9; D ambiguous. Trimming stripped 0 bases from V and 0 bases from J, with 4 bases between. Per the germline V gene, CDR1 is SGDLS and CDR2 is YYNGEE. The CDR3 spans 13 residues. CDR3 DNA sequence: TGTGCCAGCAGCGTAGGATCCTCCTACGAGCAGTACTTC. Translated, it gives CASSVGSSYEQYF.

This clone was seen a single time. V is TRBV19 and J is TRBJ2-7; TRBD1 matches 8 bases. CDR1 and CDR2 (germline): LNHDA, SQIVND (reference sequence). CDR3 length: 17 residues. Trimming at V came to 3 bases and at J to 1 base, leaving 11 bases not matched to a gene. In DNA, the CDR3 is TGTGCCAGTAGTATCGCCGCGGGACAGGCACCATCCTACGAGCAGTACTTC. Its translation: CASSIAAGQAPSYEQYF.

The V and J genes are TRBV4-1 and TRBJ2-1, with D possibly matching TRBD1 (6 bases). Per germline, CDR1 MGHRA and CDR2 YSYEKL. Trimming removed 5 bases at V and 9 bases at J, with 11 bases between. The CDR3 consists of 12 residues. CDR3 loop: CASSLQGSEQFF. Written as DNA, the CDR3 is TGCGCCAGCAGCTTACAGGGTTCTGAGCAGTTCTTC.

The chain combines TRBV13 with TRBJ2-2; D uncertain. From germline, CDR1 is PRHDT and CDR2 FYEKMQ (reference sequence). CDR3 length equals 16 residues. Trimming stripped 7 bases from V and 2 bases from J, with 17 bases between. CDR3 DNA: TGTGCCAGCACCCAGATGGCAAGGGCCAACACCGGGGAGCTGTTTTTT. Encoded protein: CASTQMARANTGELFF.

This sequence joins TRBV7-8 and TRBJ1-2; 7 positions agree with TRBD1. The CDR3 sequence is 16 residues long. V was clipped by 1 base and J by 6 bases; unmatched bases: 11. In germline, CDR1 is SGHVS, CDR2 FQNEAQ. The CDR3 DNA is TGTGCCAGCAGCTTAGGACAGGGTATAGGGGGAGATGGCTACACCTTC. Translating gives CASSLGQGIGGDGYTF.

The gene calls are TRBV4-3 and TRBJ2-2; TRBD2 agrees at 7 bases. The J segment lost 4 bases and the V segment lost 1 base, leaving 3 bases of the junction unmatched. From germline, CDR1 is LGHNA and CDR2 YSLEER. There are 15 residues in the CDR3. This CDR3 is CASSQVWGGTGELFF. CDR3 bases: TGCGCCAGCAGCCAAGTCTGGGGGGGCACCGGGGAGCTGTTTTTT.

This clone has a single count. This chain connects TRBV6-5 to TRBJ1-1; D might be TRBD1 (5 bases). This CDR3 has 15 residues. V lost 4 bases and J lost 3, with 15 bases in between. Germline CDR1 and CDR2: MNHEY and SVGAGI. CDR3 sequence reads: CASSFGLRGDTEAFF. The CDR3 nucleotides are TGTGCCAGCAGTTTTGGCTTGCGGGGGGACACTGAAGCTTTCTTT.

In its sample, this clone was seen once. The identical CDR3 is also encoded by other nucleotide sequences in the sample. This chain connects TRBV5-1 to TRBJ2-3; D gene uncertain. Trimming cost V 0 bases and J 0 bases, with 11 bases left between them. CDR3 length: 16 amino acids. CDR1 SGHRS and CDR2 YFSETQ come from the germline V gene. This chain's CDR3 is CASSLGGRPSTDTQYF. The CDR3 nucleotides are TGCGCCAGCAGCTTGGGCGGCCGCCCGAGCACAGATACGCAGTATTTT.

This chain joins TRBV5-1 and TRBJ2-7; D uncertain. There are 13 residues in the CDR3. The germline V and J ends were trimmed by 0 bases and 3 bases, with 7 bases remaining between them. Germline CDR1 reads SGHRS; CDR2 reads YFSETQ. The CDR3 sequence is CASSLEGSYEQYF. The DNA of the CDR3 is TGCGCCAGCAGCTTGGAGGGCAGCTACGAGCAGTACTTC.

This clone rates as medium-sized. The chain uses TRBV28 and TRBJ2-7; D not resolved. This CDR3 region has 13 residues. V lost 5 bases and J lost 1, with 9 bases in between. The V gene's germline CDR1 is MDHEN and CDR2 SYDVKM. The CDR3 region is CASSDHGSYEQYF. The CDR3 DNA follows: TGTGCCAGCAGTGATCACGGATCCTACGAGCAGTACTTC.

The rearrangement joins TRBV6-6 to TRBJ2-7; D is unresolved. CDR3 length equals 15 residues. Germline V lookup: CDR1 MNHNY, CDR2 SVGAGI (reference sequence). V was cut by 6 bases and J by 1 base, with 16 bases left in between. CDR3 in DNA: TGTGCCAGCAGGGCGAAATCTGGGGATTCCTACGAGCAGTACTTC. Protein: CASRAKSGDSYEQYF.

The chain employs TRBV13 and TRBJ1-2; possibly TRBD1 for D (6 bases). Trimming pared 5 bases from V and 8 bases from J, leaving 18 bases between. CDR1 and CDR2 from the germline V gene are PRHDT and FYEKMQ (reference sequence). The CDR3 length is 14 residues. CDR3 amino acids: CASSLNDRLPGYTF. The CDR3 nucleotides are TGTGCCAGCAGCCTCAATGACAGGCTTCCGGGCTACACCTTC.

This clone counts as medium-sized. DNA for the CDR3: TGTGCCAGCACCTGGGACCCCGGAGCCTACGAGCAGTACTTC. Protein: CASTWDPGAYEQYF. The chain uses TRBV6-5 and TRBJ2-7, with D possibly called TRBD1 or TRBD2 (5 bases each). The V end lost 7 bases, the J end lost 2 bases, and 15 bases lay between the germline ends. The CDR3 has 14 amino acids. Per germline, CDR1 MNHEY and CDR2 SVGAGI.

The chain carries TRBV5-1 and TRBJ2-4, with 10 positions matching TRBD2. The germline gives CDR1 SGHRS, CDR2 YFSETQ. V shed 1 base and J 0 bases; nucleotides not matched to a gene: 13. The CDR3 contains 20 residues. The DNA of the CDR3 is TGCGCCAGCAGCTTGACGGCTAGCGGGGGAGAGACACTAGCCAAAAACATTCAGTACTTC. Encoded protein: CASSLTASGGETLAKNIQYF.

In DNA, the CDR3 is TGTGCCAGCAGCGTAGGGGCAGCACCCGGGGCCAACGTCCTGACTTTC. Amino acid sequence: CASSVGAAPGANVLTF. The V call is TRBV9, the J call TRBJ2-6; D not certain. The germline V and J ends were trimmed by 0 bases and 4 bases, with 11 bases remaining between them. This CDR3 has 16 residues. The germline V gene encodes CDR1 SGDLS and CDR2 YYNGEE.

V gene TRBV7-9 combines with J gene TRBJ2-3; D is unresolved. The germline gives CDR1 SEHNR, CDR2 FQNEAQ (reference sequence). With 4 bases removed from V and 0 bases from J, the gap between germline ends came to 8 bases. This CDR3 is 14 amino acids long. CDR3 residues: CASSWTASTDTQYF. Here the CDR3 DNA reads TGTGCCAGCAGCTGGACGGCTAGCACAGATACGCAGTATTTT.

This chain links TRBV7-6 with TRBJ2-1; 14 bases map to TRBD2. The CDR3 is 16 residues long. V gave up 5 bases and J gave up 5 bases; unmatched junction bases: 5. The V gene's germline CDR1 is SGHVS and CDR2 FNYEAQ. The CDR3 DNA reads TGTGCCAGCAGCCTGGAGACTAGCGGGAGGGACAATGAGCAGTTCTTC. It translates to CASSLETSGRDNEQFF.

This chain uses TRBV14 with TRBJ2-5; D gene ambiguous. The germline CDR1 and CDR2 sequences are SGHDN and FVKESK. The CDR3 is made up of 13 amino acids. Trimming took 1 base from V and 9 from J, leaving 12 bases between them. DNA of the CDR3: TGTGCCAGCAGCCAAGTCAGGCAAAGCGCCCAGTACTTC. Translating it yields CASSQVRQSAQYF.

This clone was observed a handful of times. The chain is built from TRBV15 and TRBJ2-5; weak D call: TRBD1 (5 bases). With 6 bases removed from V and 4 bases from J, the gap between germline ends came to 12 bases. The CDR3 contains 13 residues. Looked up from germline, CDR1 is LNHNV and CDR2 is YYDKDF (reference sequence). The CDR3 spells CATRRQGVETQYF. CDR3 in DNA: TGTGCCACCAGACGTCAGGGCGTAGAGACCCAGTACTTC.

The chain joins TRBV27 to TRBJ2-3, with no clear D. V was trimmed by 3 bases and J by 1 base, leaving 11 bases between them. CDR3 length: 15 residues. Germline CDR1 and CDR2: MNHEY and SMNVEV (reference sequence). DNA of the CDR3: TGTGCCAGCAGTTTGGGGTTTCTAGGCACAGATACGCAGTATTTT. Its protein is CASSLGFLGTDTQYF.

CDR3 DNA: TGTGCCAGCAGTACTTTGGGGGGCATCGCCTACAATGAGCAGTTCTTC. It translates to CASSTLGGIAYNEQFF. The chain links TRBV9 to TRBJ2-1, with D possibly called TRBD1 or TRBD2 (6 bases each). Germline V gene lookup returns CDR1 SGDLS and CDR2 YYNGEE. The V end lost 5 bases, the J end lost 2 bases, and 17 bases lay between the germline ends. This CDR3 region has 16 residues.

The V call is TRBV10-3, the J call TRBJ1-1; no reliable D call. The germline gives CDR1 ENHRY, CDR2 SYGVKD. V shed 8 bases and J shed 1 base, with 11 bases lying between them. This CDR3 comprises 13 residues. DNA of the CDR3: TGTGCCATCCGGCCGGAATGGAACACTGAAGCTTTCTTT. Its translation is CAIRPEWNTEAFF.

This chain uses TRBV9 with TRBJ2-7; tentatively, D is TRBD2 (6 bases). From germline, CDR1 is SGDLS and CDR2 YYNGEE. Trimming left V 4 bases short and J 0 bases short, with 14 bases between. CDR3 size: 15 residues. CDR3 bases: TGTGCCAGCAGCTTCGGAGGGAGCAGCTCCTACGAGCAGTACTTC. Translation gives CASSFGGSSSYEQYF.

The J gene is TRBJ2-5, the V gene TRBV6-5; weak D call: TRBD1 (5 bases). Germline-derived CDR1 and CDR2 are MNHEY and SVGAGI. V lost 6 bases and J 0 bases, leaving 14 bases between the germline ends. This CDR3 region has 15 residues. CDR3 region: CASSPQRGYQETQYF. As DNA, the CDR3 is TGTGCCAGCAGCCCCCAAAGGGGTTACCAAGAGACCCAGTACTTC.

The chain carries TRBV2 and TRBJ1-3; D gene uncertain. Germline values: CDR1 SNHLY, CDR2 FYNNEI. Trimming left V 6 bases short and J 4 bases short, with 4 bases between. The CDR3 has 11 amino acids. CDR3 coding DNA: TGTGCCAGCAGAGGGGGAAACACCATATATTTT. As protein: CASRGGNTIYF.